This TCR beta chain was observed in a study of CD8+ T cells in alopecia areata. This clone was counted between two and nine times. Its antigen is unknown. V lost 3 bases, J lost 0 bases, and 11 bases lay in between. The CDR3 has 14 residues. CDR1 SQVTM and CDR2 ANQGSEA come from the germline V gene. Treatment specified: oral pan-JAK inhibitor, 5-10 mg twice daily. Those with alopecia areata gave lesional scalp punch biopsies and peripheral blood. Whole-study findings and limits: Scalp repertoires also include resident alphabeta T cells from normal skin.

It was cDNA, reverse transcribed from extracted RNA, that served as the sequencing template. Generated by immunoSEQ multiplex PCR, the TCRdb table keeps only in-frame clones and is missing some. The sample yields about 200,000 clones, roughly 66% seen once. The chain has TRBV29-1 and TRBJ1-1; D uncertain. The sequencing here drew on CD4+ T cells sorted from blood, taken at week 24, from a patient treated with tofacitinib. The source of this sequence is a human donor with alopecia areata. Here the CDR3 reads CSVDTSTMNTEAFF. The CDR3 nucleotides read TGCAGCGTTGATACATCGACCATGAACACTGAAGCTTTCTTT.